The source of this TCR beta chain is a study of T cell responses to AZD1222 COVID-19 vaccine. Study summary: Second doses that came at about 4 or about 12 weeks were put together.

General study findings and limits: Recipients of two AZD1222 doses showed rising Spike-specific TCR breadth and depth. The study sampled repertoires only after the peak T cell response. CD4 TCRs linked to vaccination spanned spike, dominating at 160-218 and 743-854.

A single count supports this clone. The antigen is not known. Profiled with immunoSEQ multiplex PCR; TCRdb holds only in-frame clones, not every one. In the table there are under 200,000 clones, about 95% of which are singletons. The V and J ends lost 6 bases and 5 bases, in that order; junction bases with no gene match: 9. The CDR3 covers 15 residues. Germline V CDR1 and CDR2: LNHDA, SQIVND (reference sequence). The receptor comes from an adult in good health. The J gene is TRBJ1-5, the V gene TRBV19; 8 bases map to TRBD1. Specimen: peripheral blood, collected on day 0 of AZD1222 vaccination. The CDR3 protein is CASRLDRVDHQPQHF. The DNA of the CDR3 is TGTGCCAGTAGACTGGACAGGGTTGATCATCAGCCCCAGCATTTT.